Below are 20 T cell receptor beta chains sequenced from a single sample in a study of PD-L1 blockade in urothelial cancer (TCRdb year 2017). Libraries were constructed by the immunoSEQ multiplex PCR assay. Drawn from immuneACCESS, this table holds only the in-frame rearrangements with V and J called that TCRdb kept. Clones are partly lost; checked studies trace under half to an unresolved V gene and leave the rest unexplained. The table for this sample lists tens of thousands of clones; roughly 90% of them were counted only once. The top ten constitute around 5.3% of the sample. Sequencing was performed on PBMCs, taken around atezolizumab (anti-PD-L1) treatment. These receptors all come from a woman aged 70-85 years with urothelial cancer.

This clone was seen a single time. This rearrangement joins TRBV11-2 to TRBJ2-1; 14 bases line up with TRBD2. The CDR3 length is 18 residues. The germline V gene has CDR1 SGHAT and CDR2 FQNNGV. Trimming removed 5 bases from V and 5 bases from J; junction bases left unmatched: 11. In nucleotides, the CDR3 is TGTGCCAGCAGCGCCGCCGGGGGACTAGCGGGGGCCCACAATGAGCAGTTCTTC. It encodes CASSAAGGLAGAHNEQFF.

The V gene is TRBV5-1, the J gene TRBJ2-7; TRBD1 agrees at 7 bases. V was pared by 2 bases and J by 1 base, with 9 bases of the junction left unmatched. The CDR3 has 16 residues. The germline V gene encodes CDR1 SGHRS and CDR2 YFSETQ. Here the CDR3 reads CASSFDRELPSYEQYF. The CDR3 DNA is TGCGCCAGCAGCTTCGACAGGGAATTACCTTCCTACGAGCAGTACTTC.

The rearrangement uses TRBV7-2 and TRBJ1-2; D perhaps matches TRBD1 (6 bases). Looked up from germline, CDR1 is SGHTA and CDR2 is FQGNSA. With 1 base removed from V and 4 bases from J, the gap between germline ends came to 13 bases. The CDR3 consists of 15 residues. The CDR3 spells CASSLDPGVGYGYTF. DNA of the CDR3: TGTGCCAGCAGCTTAGATCCAGGGGTGGGCTATGGCTACACCTTC.

The chain combines TRBV30 with TRBJ2-7; the match to TRBD1 covers 7 bases. The CDR3 sequence is 15 residues long. The V segment lost 1 base and the J segment 3 bases; nucleotides outside the gene matches: 9. Germline loops: CDR1 GTSNPN, CDR2 SVGIG (reference sequence). The CDR3 DNA follows: TGTGCCTGGAGTGGAGGGACAGCGACCGGCTACGAGCAGTACTTC. Residues: CAWSGGTATGYEQYF.

The CDR3 is CASSLGGGPLGTDTQYF. In DNA, the CDR3 is TGTGCCAGCAGTTTGGGGGGAGGGCCTTTGGGCACAGATACGCAGTATTTT. The genes are TRBV27 and TRBJ2-3, with 7 bases identical to TRBD2. V lost 3 bases and J lost 1; bases outside the gene matches: 10. Germline V gene sequence: CDR1 MNHEY, CDR2 SMNVEV (reference sequence). The CDR3 has 17 residues.

The chain links TRBV6-6 to TRBJ1-6; the D gene is possibly TRBD1 (6 bases). The CDR3 is 14 residues long. Germline loops: CDR1 MNHNY, CDR2 SVGAGI (reference sequence). V dropped 6 bases and J dropped 7 bases, with 13 bases sitting between them. In DNA form, the CDR3 reads TGTGCCAGCAGCCAAAGGGGGGGGAATTCACCCCTCCACTTT. This encodes CASSQRGGNSPLHF.

The chain recombines TRBV30 with TRBJ2-2; 11 bases fit TRBD1. This CDR3 has 15 amino acids. Germline V gene data show CDR1 as GTSNPN and CDR2 as SVGIG (reference sequence). V was clipped by 4 bases and J by 4 bases; unmatched bases: 5. CDR3 protein: CAWIMGTGGTGELFF. The CDR3 DNA follows: TGTGCCTGGATCATGGGGACAGGGGGCACCGGGGAGCTGTTTTTT.

V and J are TRBV11-2 and TRBJ2-7; the match to TRBD1 covers 8 bases. This CDR3 contains 16 residues. The germline V gene has CDR1 SGHAT and CDR2 FQNNGV. V gave up 2 bases and J gave up 0 bases; unmatched junction bases: 6. The CDR3 region has the DNA TGTGCCAGCAGCTTAACAGGGGGTCATAACTCCTACGAGCAGTACTTC. Protein product: CASSLTGGHNSYEQYF.

This clone was found a few times. The chain employs TRBV7-8 and TRBJ1-1; unclear D gene. Germline lookup yields CDR1 SGHVS and CDR2 FQNEAQ. V dropped 5 bases and J dropped 2 bases, with 6 bases sitting between them. CDR3 length: 12 amino acids. The CDR3 DNA reads as TGTGCCAGCAGCCCCCTTAACACTGAAGCTTTCTTT. Its protein product is CASSPLNTEAFF.

The genes are TRBV18 and TRBJ1-1; 9 positions agree with TRBD1. The CDR3 length is 19 residues. V trimming: 3 bases; J trimming: 4 bases; junction bases outside the gene matches: 18. CDR1 and CDR2 (germline): KGHSH, LQKENI. CDR3 loop: CASSPQTPGQGSYSTEAFF. The CDR3 region has the DNA TGTGCCAGCTCACCGCAAACGCCGGGACAGGGAAGTTATAGCACTGAAGCTTTCTTT.

The CDR3: CASSTFDRGQTQYF. Here the CDR3 DNA reads TGTGCCAGCAGCACCTTCGACAGGGGACAGACCCAGTACTTC. V gene TRBV6-1 combines with J gene TRBJ2-5; 8 positions match TRBD1. The CDR3 contains 14 residues. V lost 6 bases, J lost 6 bases, and 9 bases stayed unmatched. The germline CDR1 and CDR2 sequences are MNHNS and SASEGT.

The rearrangement links TRBV5-1 to TRBJ1-1; D is uncertain. Germline CDR1 is SGHRS and CDR2 is YFSETQ. V was clipped by 3 bases and J by 2 bases, with 11 bases between them. This CDR3 has 14 residues. The CDR3 spells CASSSVGSNTEAFF. The CDR3 DNA sequence: TGCGCCAGCAGCTCCGTGGGCAGTAACACTGAAGCTTTCTTT.

J is TRBJ1-2 and V is TRBV16, with 8 bases identical to TRBD1. The CDR3 extends over 17 amino acids. Trimming took 3 bases from V and 5 from J; bases not matched to a gene: 14. Germline V gene data show CDR1 as KGHSY and CDR2 as FQNENV. The CDR3, as DNA: TGTGCCAGCAGCCAGCGCCGACAGGGGCTGGCTAGGTATGGCTACACCTTC. Its protein product is CASSQRRQGLARYGYTF.

The J gene is TRBJ1-1, the V gene TRBV4-2, with a tentative D call TRBD1 (6 bases). V was shortened by 0 bases and J by 1 base, with 12 bases between the two germline ends. Germline lookup yields CDR1 LGHNA and CDR2 YNFKEQ. The CDR3 contains 16 residues. The CDR3 loop reads CASSQEGSRGNTEAFF. Here the CDR3 DNA reads TGTGCCAGCAGCCAAGAGGGTTCCAGGGGGAACACTGAAGCTTTCTTT.

The chain has TRBV11-2 and TRBJ1-1; 8 nucleotides line up with TRBD1. The CDR3 is 17 residues long. Germline V gene lookup returns CDR1 SGHAT and CDR2 FQNNGV. V gave up 1 base and J gave up 5 bases; unmatched junction bases: 12. The CDR3 loop reads CASSLAVTGEGKTEAFF. The CDR3 region has the DNA TGTGCCAGCAGCTTAGCCGTGACAGGGGAGGGAAAGACTGAAGCTTTCTTT.

V and J are TRBV25-1 and TRBJ2-3, with D maybe TRBD1 (6 bases). This CDR3 comprises 16 residues. With 4 bases removed from V and 0 bases from J, the gap between germline ends came to 14 bases. Germline V gene data show CDR1 as MGHDK and CDR2 as SYGVNS. The DNA for the CDR3 is TGTGCCAGCAGTGCGTCGACAGGAATTAGCACAGATACGCAGTATTTT. It encodes CASSASTGISTDTQYF.

This chain uses TRBV7-2 with TRBJ1-5; D gene uncertain. V lost 5 bases, J lost 2 bases, and 13 bases lay in between. The CDR3 spans 15 residues. The germline V gene has CDR1 SGHTA and CDR2 FQGNSA. CDR3 coding DNA: TGTGCCAGCAGCGTGACACTCCAGGGCAATCAGCCCCAGCATTTT. Translating gives CASSVTLQGNQPQHF.

In DNA, the CDR3 is TGTGCCTGGAGTGCCCAGTTGAACACTGAAGCTTTCTTT. Residues: CAWSAQLNTEAFF. V and J are TRBV30 and TRBJ1-1, with no clear D. Trimming stripped 1 base from V and 0 bases from J, with 6 bases between. Germline lookup yields CDR1 GTSNPN and CDR2 SVGIG (reference sequence). The CDR3 runs to 13 residues.

V is TRBV2 and J is TRBJ1-2; the match to TRBD1 covers 7 bases. Germline-derived CDR1 and CDR2 are SNHLY and FYNNEI. J lost 5 bases, V lost 3 bases, and 6 bases had no gene match. The CDR3 loop spans 14 amino acids. The CDR3 sequence is CASSDAGTEYGYTF. In DNA form, the CDR3 reads TGTGCCAGCAGTGATGCCGGGACAGAGTATGGCTACACCTTC. Full variable domain (rest looked up from reference TRBV2 and TRBJ1-2): EPEVTQTPSHQVTQMGQEVILRCVPISNHLYFYWYRQILGQKVEFLVSFYNNEISEKSEIFDDQFSVERPDGSNFTLKIRSTKLEDSAMYFCASSDAGTEYGYTFGSGTRLTVV.

The V and J genes are TRBV6-5 and TRBJ2-7, with a tentative D call TRBD2 (6 bases). The CDR3 extends over 13 amino acids. V lost 10 bases and J lost 3, with 16 bases in between. Germline V lookup: CDR1 MNHEY, CDR2 SVGAGI. CDR3 DNA sequence: TGTGCCACTTCCTTGCCGGGAGACTACGAGCAGTACTTC. Translating gives CATSLPGDYEQYF.